The 18 T cell receptor beta chains below all came from one sample that was sequenced in a study of molecular identifiers for immune sequencing clone quantification. Each CDR3 protein is one row after TCRdb ran MiXCR on the PCR reads. In the table there are hundreds of thousands of distinct CDR3 sequences, about 25% of which are singletons. The specimen sequenced was naive CD8+ T cells from blood, with Jurkat cell RNA spiked in. Noted subset: FACS-sorted CD8+CD4-CCR7+CD45RA+ naive T cells. These TCRs come from a human donor in good health. Some libraries in this study had Jurkat cell RNA spiked in.

This clonotype appeared many times. J is TRBJ2-3 and V is TRBV6-5; D is undetermined. Trimming left V 0 bases short and J 1 base short, with 5 bases between. The CDR3 sequence is 14 residues long. Germline V gene sequence: CDR1 MNHEY, CDR2 SVGAGI. This CDR3 is CASSYSYGTDTQYF. The CDR3 DNA reads as TGTGCCAGCAGTTACTCGTACGGCACAGATACGCAGTATTTT.

Note on this clonotype: A much more abundant neighbour one base away suggests this may be a read error. This is likely a read error, given that the CDR3 carries no conserved phenylalanine or tryptophan at its end. The chain recombines TRBV6-1 with TRBJ2-3; D gene uncertain. This CDR3 has 14 amino acids. V gave up 1 base and J gave up 4 bases, with 9 bases separating them. The germline gives CDR1 MNHNS, CDR2 SASEGT. The CDR3 spells CASSEVEGPDTQYS. CDR3 DNA: TGTGCCAGCAGTGAAGTTGAAGGTCCAGATACGCAGTATTCT.

This clonotype showed up many times. This chain connects TRBV29-1 to TRBJ2-5; TRBD2 aligns across 12 bases. The CDR3 is 17 amino acids. V gave up 2 bases and J gave up 3 bases; unmatched junction bases: 10. The germline gives CDR1 SQVTM, CDR2 ANQGSEA. CDR3 nucleotides: TGCAGCGTTGAAAGGCCTTGGACTAGCGGGATCGAAGAGACCCAGTACTTC. Translation gives CSVERPWTSGIEETQYF.

About this clonotype: This sequence may be a read error, since a much larger clone differs from it by one base. The J gene is TRBJ2-7, the V gene TRBV29-1; D is unresolved. V was trimmed by 6 bases and J by 4 bases, leaving 16 bases between them. This CDR3 is 13 amino acids long. In germline, CDR1 is SQVTM, CDR2 ANQGSEA. CDR3 region: CSVLLWGMYEQYF. Written as DNA, the CDR3 is TGCAGCGTACTCCTATGGGGTATGTACGAGCAGTACTTC.

This clonotype appeared a few times. The chain carries TRBV9 and TRBJ2-7; tentative D call: TRBD2 (5 bases). Germline V gene data show CDR1 as SGDLS and CDR2 as YYNGEE. This CDR3 has 14 residues. Trimming took off 0 bases at V and 4 bases at J, with 11 bases between the two ends. The DNA for the CDR3 is TGTGCCAGCAGCGTAGCTTCTGGCGGGTACGAGCAGTACTTC. Its translation is CASSVASGGYEQYF.

The V and J genes are TRBV28 and TRBJ2-2, with D hard to call. This CDR3 spans 13 amino acids. CDR1 is MDHEN and CDR2 is SYDVKM in the germline V gene. V was cut by 11 bases and J by 0 bases, with 10 bases left in between. The CDR3 is CAVGTANTGELFF. In nucleotides, the CDR3 is TGTGCCGTGGGCACGGCGAACACCGGGGAGCTGTTTTTT.

This clonotype has a count of ten or more. The V and J genes are TRBV28 and TRBJ2-7; D is unresolved. V was shortened by 5 bases and J by 2 bases, with 16 bases between the two germline ends. Germline-derived CDR1 and CDR2 are MDHEN and SYDVKM. The CDR3 has 15 residues. CDR3 sequence: CASSPTLGLAYEQYF. The CDR3 nucleotides are TGTGCCAGCAGTCCAACTCTAGGGTTAGCCTACGAGCAGTACTTC.

This clonotype was picked up many times. V usage is TRBV12-3 or TRBV12-4 and J usage is TRBJ2-3; a possible D gene is TRBD2 (6 bases). The V and J ends lost 2 bases and 10 bases respectively, with 16 bases between them. The CDR3 runs 14 residues. The CDR3 region has the DNA TGTGCCAGCAGTTTAAGCGATACGGGGACTGCGCAGTATTTT. It yields the protein CASSLSDTGTAQYF.

The table lists this clonotype with a few counts. The CDR3 coding sequence is TGTGCCAGCAGTTACTCGATTCGTAATGAAAAACTGTTTTTT. Its protein is CASSYSIRNEKLFF. The gene calls are TRBV6-5 and TRBJ1-4, with unresolved D. Germline V lookup: CDR1 MNHEY, CDR2 SVGAGI. The V gene lost 0 bases and the J gene lost 4 bases, with 6 bases spanning the gap. This CDR3 spans 14 amino acids.

This clonotype was detected only a few times. This rearrangement joins TRBV7-9 to TRBJ1-1, with a weak D call TRBD1 (5 bases). The CDR3 totals 15 residues. V was clipped by 5 bases and J by 2 bases, with 15 bases between them. Looked up from germline, CDR1 is SEHNR and CDR2 is FQNEAQ (reference sequence). Written as DNA, the CDR3 is TGTGCCAGCAGCCCCCTCGCAGGGTCTAACACTGAAGCTTTCTTT. This encodes CASSPLAGSNTEAFF.

This clonotype occurred many times. This chain uses TRBV7-2 with TRBJ2-3; D call uncertain. The V and J ends lost 4 bases and 5 bases respectively, with 13 bases between them. Germline CDR1 and CDR2: SGHTA and FQGNSA. The CDR3 sequence is 14 residues long. Written as DNA, the CDR3 is TGTGCCAGCAGCTCCCCGACTGGGGTAGATACGCAGTATTTT. The encoded protein is CASSSPTGVDTQYF. Based on the CDR3 plus reference TRBV7-2 and TRBJ2-3, the full variable domain is GAGVSQSPSNKVTEKGKDVELRCDPISGHTALYWYRQSLGQGLEFLIYFQGNSAPDKSGLPSDRFSAERTGGSVSTLTIQRTQQEDSAVYLCASSSPTGVDTQYFGPGTRLTVL.

The rearrangement links TRBV2 to TRBJ2-7, with unresolved D. Trimming shortened V by 2 bases and J by 3 bases, and 11 bases separated the two germline ends. The CDR3 is 14 amino acids. Germline V gives CDR1 SNHLY, CDR2 FYNNEI. CDR3 bases: TGTGCCAGCAGTGAAACAGCTCGACTCTACGAGCAGTACTTC. Its protein product is CASSETARLYEQYF. Based on the CDR3 plus reference TRBV2 and TRBJ2-7, the full variable domain is EPEVTQTPSHQVTQMGQEVILRCVPISNHLYFYWYRQILGQKVEFLVSFYNNEISEKSEIFDDQFSVERPDGSNFTLKIRSTKLEDSAMYFCASSETARLYEQYFGPGTRLTVT.

This clonotype has ten or more counts. The J gene is TRBJ2-3, the V gene TRBV3-1; TRBD1 matches 7 bases. V shed 0 bases and J 5 bases; nucleotides not matched to a gene: 8. This CDR3 region has 16 residues. Germline V CDR1 and CDR2: LGHDT, YNNKEL (reference sequence). CDR3 sequence reads: CASSQEGGETIDTQYF. The CDR3 DNA follows: TGTGCCAGCAGCCAAGAAGGGGGCGAGACGATAGATACGCAGTATTTT.

The genes are TRBV7-9 and TRBJ1-6, with 7 bases aligning to TRBD1. This CDR3 is 15 amino acids long. Per germline, CDR1 SEHNR and CDR2 FQNEAQ (reference sequence). With V trimmed by 4 bases and J by 8 bases, 8 bases remained unmatched. CDR3 nucleotide sequence: TGTGCCAGCAGCTCTACTAGGGGGCTAGATTCACCCCTCCACTTT. Its protein product is CASSSTRGLDSPLHF.

About this clonotype: A read error may account for a junction end that differs from germline. This chain links TRBV3-1 with TRBJ1-2; a weak D match, TRBD1 (5 bases). Germline CDR1 is LGHDT and CDR2 is YNNKEL (reference sequence). This CDR3 has 15 residues. CDR3 in DNA: TGTGCCAGCGGCCACCGGGACCCGCAGAACTATGGCTACACCTTC. The encoded protein is CASGHRDPQNYGYTF.

V usage is TRBV27 and J usage is TRBJ2-2; TRBD2 matches at 9 bases. The germline V gene has CDR1 MNHEY and CDR2 SMNVEV (reference sequence). This CDR3 contains 16 residues. J was trimmed by 2 bases and V by 5 bases; bases with no gene match: 6. CDR3 bases: TGTGCCAGCAGTCCAGCGGGAGGTCGTAACACCGGGGAGCTGTTTTTT. Translating gives CASSPAGGRNTGELFF.

This chain joins TRBV19 and TRBJ2-3, with D possibly TRBD2 on 5 matching bases. Trimming took off 10 bases at V and 0 bases at J, with 14 bases between the two ends. This CDR3 is 14 amino acids long. Per germline, CDR1 LNHDA and CDR2 SQIVND (reference sequence). Here the CDR3 DNA reads TGTGCCACCCACAGCGGTTATAGCACAGATACGCAGTATTTT. As protein: CATHSGYSTDTQYF.

The V gene is TRBV12-3 or TRBV12-4, the J gene TRBJ2-7; D is undetermined. The V gene lost 3 bases and the J gene lost 6 bases, with 9 bases spanning the gap. The CDR3 covers 12 residues. CDR3 DNA sequence: TGTGCCAGCAGTTTCGGAATACGCGAGCAGTACTTC. Translating gives CASSFGIREQYF.